This T cell receptor beta chain was obtained from a study of shared clonotypes between healthy human individuals. The germline V gene has CDR1 GTSNPN and CDR2 SVGIG (reference sequence). The CDR3 length is 13 residues. V was cut by 1 base and J by 0 bases, with 7 bases left in between. The sorted-subset replicate PCRs were given around 200 ng DNA, which is 30,000 or so T cell genomes. In the original processing: Filtering differed because ImmunoSEQ produced junction-only sequences that carried no quality scores. Sequencing was performed with immunoSEQ multiplex PCR; in TCRdb, only in-frame clones are kept and a portion is missing. That table supplies the V and J calls and clone size; D and trimming were determined from the DNA. Among roughly 2.5 million clones listed, roughly nine tenths were seen once. Notes on this clone: Its antigen is as yet unknown. This same CDR3 is encoded by further DNA sequences in the sample.

Study-wide findings and caveats: Sharing across four donors was highest in naive CD4 (roughly 5%) and lowest in memory CD8 (roughly 0.4%).

V and J are TRBV30 and TRBJ2-7; either TRBD1 or TRBD2 may supply D (5 bases each). The TCR was taken from a man between 18 and 35 years old in good health. The sequenced material came from naive CD4+ T cells sorted from blood. This sample's subset: CD45RA+ positively selected. CDR3 nucleotide sequence: TGTGCCTGGAGTGGGGGGAGCTCCTACGAGCAGTACTTC. It specifies CAWSGGSSYEQYF.